These T cell receptor beta chains were read from a single sample in a study of tumor-infiltrating lymphocytes in glioblastoma multiforme. TCRdb re-called the multiplex PCR reads through MiXCR, storing one row per CDR3 protein. The table lists about 16,000 distinct CDR3 sequences, 65% to 75% of them singletons. Sequencing used brain tumor tissue. These receptors were collected from a male donor with glioblastoma. Each CDR3 is given with its conserved first and last residue. D genes are given only for firm matches. Where a row states a size, it is once, few, many or the class of an expanded clone; other rows omit it.

V	size	D	J	CDR3	DNA
TRBV20-1	NA	TRBD1	TRBJ1-1	CMLSTGGSTEAFF	TGCATGCTTTCGACAGGGGGCTCCACTGAAGCTTTCTTT
TRBV12-3/TRBV12-4	NA	TRBD2	TRBJ2-1	CASSPTSGTRNNEQFF	TGTGCCAGCAGTCCAACTAGCGGGACCCGGAACAATGAGCAGTTCTTC
TRBV6-1	NA	NA	TRBJ2-1	CASPEGSYNEQIF	TGTGCCAGCCCCGAGGGGTCCTACAATGAGCAGATCTTC
TRBV12-3/TRBV12-4	NA	NA	TRBJ2-1	CASSLASSYNEQFF	TGTGCCAGCAGTTTGGCTTCGAGCTACAATGAGCAGTTCTTC
TRBV14	NA	NA	TRBJ2-2	CASSQRRGNTGELFF	TGTGCCAGCAGCCAACGACGGGGGAACACCGGGGAGCTGTTTTTT
TRBV5-6	NA	NA	TRBJ2-1	CASSLGPASNEQFF	TGTGCCAGCAGCTTAGGGCCGGCTAGCAATGAGCAGTTCTTC
TRBV6-5	once	TRBD1	TRBJ2-5	CASRYDDRAGRETQYF	TGTGCCAGCAGATATGATGACAGGGCCGGTAGAGAGACCCAGTACTTC
TRBV6-5	NA	NA	TRBJ2-5	CASSAEGQVETQYF	TGTGCCAGCAGTGCGGAGGGCCAGGTAGAGACCCAGTACTTC
TRBV6-1	once	NA	TRBJ2-1	CVSIEEMSSYNEQFF	TGTGTCAGCATAGAAGAGATGAGCTCCTACAATGAGCAGTTCTTC
TRBV20-1	NA	TRBD1	TRBJ1-2	CNARDRTGNVYTF	TGTAATGCTAGGGATAGGACAGGTAATGTCTACACCTTC
TRBV29-1	NA	NA	TRBJ1-1	CTSGTPGTEACF	TGCACGTCCGGGACACCTGGGACTGAAGCTTGCTTT
TRBV11-3	NA	TRBD1	TRBJ2-3	CASTLYRGSDTQYF	TGTGCCAGTACCTTGTACAGGGGGTCTGATACGCAGTATTTT
TRBV11-1	once	NA	TRBJ2-2	CASSLMAMDTGELFF	TGTGCCAGCAGCTTAATGGCGATGGACACCGGGGAGCTATTTTTT
TRBV7-3	NA	TRBD2	TRBJ2-1	CASSTVTSGNGKQFF	TGTGCCAGCAGCACCGTCACTAGCGGGAATGGTAAGCAGTTCTTC
TRBV11-2	NA	TRBD2	TRBJ2-2	CASSLGGGNTGELFF	TGTGCCAGCAGCTTAGGCGGGGGGAACACCGGGGAGCTGTTTTTT
TRBV10-2	NA	NA	TRBJ2-7	CASSGDLQAYEQYF	TGCGCCAGCAGCGGTGATTTACAAGCCTACGAGCAGTACTTC
TRBV20-1	NA	TRBD2	TRBJ2-7	CSARGLAGGLCEQYF	TGCAGTGCTAGGGGGCTAGCGGGAGGGTTGTGCGAGCAGTACTTT
TRBV5-5	few	NA	TRBJ2-7	CASSMGIRAGYEQYF	TGTGCCAGCAGCATGGGTATCAGGGCAGGCTACGAGCAGTACTTC
TRBV6-5	medium-sized	TRBD1	TRBJ2-7	CASSSDRGSYEQYF	TGTGCCAGCAGCTCCGACAGGGGCTCCTACGAGCAGTACTTC
TRBV20-1	NA	NA	TRBJ2-7	CSATGAPQVPPYEQYF	TGCAGTGCCACGGGGGCACCCCAGGTCCCCCCTTACGAGCAGTACTTC
TRBV13	NA	TRBD2	TRBJ2-2	CASSETSVANTGELFF	TGTGCCAGCAGCGAAACTAGCGTGGCGAACACCGGGGAGCTGTTTTTT
TRBV30	NA	TRBD1	TRBJ1-4	CVWSNPQGAGEELFF	TGTGTCTGGAGCAACCCACAGGGGGCGGGAGAAGAACTGTTTTTT
TRBV6-1	NA	TRBD1	TRBJ2-2	CASADRAEVGELFF	TGTGCCAGCGCAGACAGGGCGGAGGTCGGGGAGCTGTTTTTT
TRBV11-3	few	TRBD1	TRBJ2-4	CASSPRQGPARNVQYF	TGTGCCAGCAGCCCCCGACAGGGTCCGGCCCGAAACGTTCAGTACTTC
TRBV28	NA	TRBD1	TRBJ2-5	CDSSLTGTGQGTQYF	TGTGACAGCAGTCTCACCGGGACAGGGCAAGGGACCCAGTACTTC
TRBV11-2	NA	NA	TRBJ2-5	CASSFGGGTQYF	TGTGCCAGCAGCTTTGGGGGAGGGACCCAGTACTTC
TRBV7-9	NA	TRBD2	TRBJ2-5	CASSLAAGGSETQYF	TGTGCCAGCAGCTTAGCGGCGGGGGGCTCAGAGACCCAGTACTTC
TRBV20-1	NA	NA	TRBJ2-3	CSATRGVRPDTQYF	TGCAGTGCTACGCGGGGAGTTCGCCCAGATACGCAGTATTTT
TRBV10-3	NA	NA	TRBJ2-7	CIISESGQEQYF	TGTATCATCAGTGAGTCGGGTCAGGAGCAGTACTTC
TRBV12-3/TRBV12-4	NA	NA	TRBJ2-7	CASISLGQSYEQYF	TGTGCCAGCATTTCTTTGGGCCAGTCCTACGAGCAGTACTTC
TRBV20-1	few	TRBD2	TRBJ2-7	CSAYASSGGYEQYF	TGCAGTGCTTATGCCTCTAGCGGGGGGTACGAGCAGTACTTC
TRBV20-1	NA	NA	TRBJ1-1	CSVLEGRGNTEAFF	TGCAGTGTCCTGGAGGGCAGGGGGAACACTGAAGCTTTCTTT
TRBV11-2	NA	TRBD1	TRBJ2-5	CASSFSRHRGSQETQYF	TGTGCCAGCAGCTTTTCGCGTCACAGGGGGTCGCAAGAGACCCAGTACTTC
TRBV7-9	many	NA	TRBJ1-1	CASRLGVTEAFF	TGTGCCAGCAGGCTAGGGGTGACTGAAGCTTTCTTT
TRBV11-1	NA	TRBD1	TRBJ1-2	CASSLARTGDGYTF	TGTGCCAGCAGCTTAGCACGGACAGGGGATGGCTACACCTTC
TRBV12-3/TRBV12-4	NA	TRBD1	TRBJ1-5	CASSFGTGGNQPQHF	TGTGCCAGCAGTTTTGGGACAGGGGGCAATCAGCCCCAGCATTTT
TRBV20-1	NA	TRBD2	TRBJ2-1	CGASRPGRAGINEQFF	TGCGGTGCTAGTCGACCGGGACGAGCGGGAATTAATGAGCAGTTCTTC
TRBV6-4	NA	TRBD1	TRBJ2-7	CASRARQGCEQYF	TGTGCAAGCAGGGCAAGACAGGGTTGCGAGCAGTACTTC
TRBV11-2	NA	NA	TRBJ2-1	CASDISGYNEQFF	TGTGCCAGCGATATTAGCGGCTACAATGAGCAGTTCTTC
TRBV18	NA	NA	TRBJ1-1	CANSPHGNIATEAFF	TGTGCCAACTCACCCCACGGGAACATAGCCACTGAAGCTTTCTTT
TRBV12-3/TRBV12-4	NA	TRBD2	TRBJ2-3	CASRGGTAGADTQYF	TGTGCCAGCAGGGGAGGGACCGCGGGGGCAGATACGCAGTATTTT
TRBV6-1	NA	TRBD1	TRBJ2-1	CASSEVRRTGGLLF	TGTGCCAGCAGTGAAGTACGAAGGACAGGGGGGCTGCTCTTC